A single sample gave rise to the 31 T cell receptor beta chains below, sequenced in a study of cytomegalovirus exposure and HLA in healthy donors. The PCR had 60 Vbeta and 13 Jbeta primers. Libraries were prepared by immunoSEQ multiplex PCR; TCRdb keeps only in-frame clonotypes and omits some of them. In the table there are 76,000 or so clones, 79% of which are singletons. Sequencing was performed on PBMCs. All receptors derive from a man aged 25 to 40 in good health and CMV-seronegative.

The V call is TRBV7-8, the J call TRBJ2-7; D is possibly TRBD2 (6 bases). Germline V gives CDR1 SGHVS, CDR2 FQNEAQ. The CDR3 covers 14 residues. With 1 base removed from V and 6 bases from J, the gap between germline ends came to 13 bases. The CDR3 coding sequence is TGTGCCAGCAGCTTAGTATGGGAGGAGACCGAGCAGTACTTC. It codes for CASSLVWEETEQYF. The full variable domain, rest sourced from reference TRBV7-8 and TRBJ2-7, is GAGVSQSPRYKVAKRGQDVALRCDPISGHVSLFWYQQALGQGPEFLTYFQNEAQLDKSGLPSDRFFAERPEGSVSTLKIQRTQQEDSAVYLCASSLVWEETEQYFGPGTRLTVT.

The chain recombines TRBV27 with TRBJ1-2; D remains ambiguous. Germline CDR1 and CDR2: MNHEY and SMNVEV (reference sequence). Trimming pared 4 bases from V and 3 bases from J, leaving 18 bases between. The CDR3 runs to 16 residues. The CDR3 reads CASSSFARLLDYGYTF. The CDR3 DNA sequence: TGTGCCAGCAGTTCTTTTGCCAGGCTTCTGGACTATGGCTACACCTTC.

This clone has only one observation. This chain connects TRBV7-2 to TRBJ1-1; 11 bases line up with TRBD1. CDR3 size: 15 residues. Germline trimming cut 5 bases from V and 6 bases from J; bases unmatched to any gene: 8. Germline CDR1 reads SGHTA; CDR2 reads FQGNSA. This CDR3 reads CASSVTGTGGPEAFF. The CDR3 bases are TGTGCCAGCAGCGTTACCGGGACAGGGGGTCCTGAAGCTTTCTTT. Full variable domain (rest looked up from reference TRBV7-2 and TRBJ1-1): GAGVSQSPSNKVTEKGKDVELRCDPISGHTALYWYRQSLGQGLEFLIYFQGNSAPDKSGLPSDRFSAERTGGSVSTLTIQRTQQEDSAVYLCASSVTGTGGPEAFFGQGTRLTVV.

This chain connects TRBV25-1 to TRBJ1-1; the D is unclear. Germline values: CDR1 MGHDK, CDR2 SYGVNS. Trimming took off 7 bases at V and 10 bases at J, with 19 bases between the two ends. CDR3 length: 13 amino acids. CDR3 loop: CASTGRRRDTAFF. The CDR3 DNA reads TGTGCCAGCACCGGAAGGAGACGGGATACAGCTTTCTTT.

This clone was recorded once. The rearrangement joins TRBV27 to TRBJ2-2, with TRBD2 identical over 12 bases. With V trimmed by 9 bases and J by 7 bases, 15 bases remained unmatched. CDR3 length: 17 residues. Germline CDR1 is MNHEY and CDR2 is SMNVEV (reference sequence). CDR3 in amino acids: CASSVFGLAGPNGELFF. In nucleotides, the CDR3 is TGTGCCAGTTCCGTTTTCGGACTAGCGGGACCCAACGGGGAGCTGTTTTTT.

This clone appeared a single time. This chain uses TRBV30 with TRBJ2-2; TRBD1 is a possible D gene (6 bases). Germline loops: CDR1 GTSNPN, CDR2 SVGIG (reference sequence). The length of the CDR3 is 17 residues. Trimming cost V 2 bases and J 5 bases, with 21 bases left between them. This chain's CDR3 is CAWSLGTLRWTTGELFF. The DNA for the CDR3 is TGTGCCTGGAGTTTGGGGACACTCAGGTGGACGACCGGGGAGCTGTTTTTT.

This rearrangement joins TRBV4-1 to TRBJ1-5; 8 nucleotides line up with TRBD1. The ends lost 0 bases at V and 6 bases at J; junction bases unmatched: 10. The CDR3 runs to 17 residues. CDR1 and CDR2 (germline): MGHRA, YSYEKL. CDR3 sequence: CASSQERVTGATQPQHF. The CDR3, as DNA: TGCGCCAGCAGCCAAGAACGTGTGACAGGGGCGACTCAGCCCCAGCATTTT.

Details on this clone: The identical CDR3 is also encoded by other nucleotide sequences in the sample. The chain links TRBV7-9 to TRBJ1-2; D perhaps matches TRBD1 (6 bases). Trimming cost V 6 bases and J 6 bases, with 11 bases left between them. The CDR3 sequence is 12 residues long. In germline, CDR1 is SEHNR, CDR2 FQNEAQ (reference sequence). Written as DNA, the CDR3 is TGTGCCAGCAGGAGGGACATTGATGGCTACACCTTC. Translating gives CASRRDIDGYTF.

The chain uses TRBV2 and TRBJ2-3; no definite D call. This CDR3 is built from 14 residues. Germline V gives CDR1 SNHLY, CDR2 FYNNEI. Trimming pared 0 bases from V and 2 bases from J, leaving 6 bases between. The CDR3 here is CASSEALATDTQYF. The CDR3 nucleotides are TGTGCCAGCAGTGAAGCGCTGGCCACAGATACGCAGTATTTT.

J is TRBJ2-5 and V is TRBV4-2; perhaps TRBD2 as D (6 bases). V was trimmed by 4 bases and J by 1 base, leaving 10 bases between them. The CDR3 loop spans 14 amino acids. Germline V lookup: CDR1 LGHNA, CDR2 YNFKEQ. The CDR3 protein is CASSLGDFQETQYF. CDR3 coding DNA: TGTGCCAGCAGCCTTGGGGACTTCCAAGAGACCCAGTACTTC.

The V gene is TRBV6-5, the J gene TRBJ2-2; D is perhaps TRBD2 (6 bases). CDR1 is MNHEY and CDR2 is SVGAGI in the germline V gene. Between the trimmed V and J ends, which lost 3 bases and 0 bases, there was a span of 11 bases. CDR3 size: 16 residues. The CDR3 nucleotides are TGTGCCAGCAGTTATGCTGGCGGGGCGAACACCGGGGAGCTGTTTTTT. Translated: CASSYAGGANTGELFF.

This clone was recorded once. The gene calls are TRBV27 and TRBJ1-5, with TRBD1 matching 9 bases. The CDR3 runs 14 residues. Germline V gene data show CDR1 as MNHEY and CDR2 as SMNVEV (reference sequence). V was clipped by 5 bases and J by 5 bases; unmatched bases: 4. CDR3 sequence (DNA): TGTGCCAGCAGTCTCGACAGGGGGGATCAGCCCCAGCATTTT. This sequence encodes CASSLDRGDQPQHF.

This chain links TRBV16 with TRBJ2-3; maybe TRBD2 (5 bases). The V end was cut by 0 bases, the J end by 2 bases, with 9 bases between. The V gene's germline CDR1 is KGHSY and CDR2 FQNENV. This CDR3 has 15 amino acids. CDR3 protein: CASSQSLGDTDTQYF. The DNA for the CDR3 is TGTGCCAGCAGCCAATCCCTCGGGGACACAGATACGCAGTATTTT. The full variable domain, with the rest looked up from reference TRBV16 and TRBJ2-3, is GEEVAQTPKHLVRGEGQKAKLYCAPIKGHSYVFWYQQVLKNEFKFLISFQNENVFDETGMPKERFSAKCLPNSPCSLEIQATKLEDSAVYFCASSQSLGDTDTQYFGPGTRLTVL.

The rearrangement uses TRBV9 and TRBJ1-1, with a possible D match to TRBD1 (5 bases). V lost 2 bases and J 3 bases, leaving 8 bases between the germline ends. This CDR3 comprises 13 residues. Germline CDR1 reads SGDLS; CDR2 reads YYNGEE. The CDR3 region is CASSVGQDTEAFF. CDR3 coding DNA: TGTGCCAGCAGCGTTGGACAAGACACTGAAGCTTTCTTT.

V is TRBV7-2 and J is TRBJ1-2, with D unclear. Germline V lookup: CDR1 SGHTA, CDR2 FQGNSA. The CDR3 extends over 11 amino acids. V dropped 4 bases and J dropped 9 bases, with 9 bases sitting between them. Written as DNA, the CDR3 is TGTGCCAGCAGCTCCTTTTCTAGCTACACCTTC. Its protein is CASSSFSSYTF.

V gene TRBV10-2 combines with J gene TRBJ1-5, with 10 bases lining up with TRBD1. Germline V gene lookup returns CDR1 WSHSY and CDR2 SAAADI. Trimming took 5 bases from V and 5 from J; bases not matched to a gene: 9. There are 16 residues in the CDR3. The CDR3, as DNA: TGCGCCAGCAGTAAGATGGACAGGGGGGTCGATCAGCCCCAGCATTTT. This gives the protein CASSKMDRGVDQPQHF.

The gene calls are TRBV5-6 and TRBJ2-1, with no clear D. This CDR3 contains 13 residues. Per germline, CDR1 SGHDT and CDR2 YYEEEE. The ends were cut back, 0 bases at V and 2 bases at J, with 3 bases in the middle. Here the CDR3 reads CASSLDTYNEQFF. The DNA for the CDR3 is TGTGCCAGCAGCTTGGACACCTACAATGAGCAGTTCTTC.

This chain connects TRBV11-2 to TRBJ2-5, with a tentative D call TRBD2 (6 bases). V lost 5 bases and J lost 4, with 23 bases in between. CDR1 is SGHAT, CDR2 FQNNGV, per germline. The CDR3 loop spans 17 amino acids. The CDR3 is CASSPEEGKGPGETQYF. The CDR3 DNA reads TGTGCCAGCAGCCCCGAGGAGGGGAAGGGGCCGGGAGAGACCCAGTACTTC.

This chain joins TRBV5-1 and TRBJ2-7; 8 nucleotides align to TRBD1. Germline CDR1 reads SGHRS; CDR2 reads YFSETQ. The CDR3 spans 14 residues. The trim removed 4 bases at V and 3 bases at J, leaving 6 bases unmatched. This chain's CDR3 is CASSPGQGGYEQYF. The CDR3 DNA is TGCGCCAGCAGCCCAGGACAGGGAGGCTACGAGCAGTACTTC.

This clone appeared a single time. The junction does not match germline at one end; this may be a read error. The rearrangement links TRBV7-9 to TRBJ2-3; tentatively, D is TRBD1 (5 bases). The length of the CDR3 is 15 residues. Germline values: CDR1 SEHNR, CDR2 FQNEAQ (reference sequence). CDR3 sequence: CSSSLQVSGTDTQYF. CDR3 bases: TGTTCCAGCAGCTTGCAGGTCTCAGGGACAGATACGCAGTATTTT. The complete variable domain, with remaining parts taken from reference TRBV7-9 and TRBJ2-3, reads DTGVSQNPRHKITKRGQNVTFRCDPISEHNRLYWYRQTLGQGPEFLTYFQNEAQLEKSRLLSDRFSAERPKGSFSTLEIQRTEQGDSAMYLCSSSLQVSGTDTQYFGPGTRLTVL.

The chain has TRBV7-9 and TRBJ2-7; D is possibly TRBD2 (7 bases). CDR1 is SEHNR, CDR2 FQNEAQ, per germline (reference sequence). V lost 1 base, J lost 5 bases, and 9 bases lay in between. The CDR3 length is 13 residues. CDR3 DNA: TGTGCCAGCAGCTTAGGGGGGGGCAACGAGCAGTACTTC. This gives the protein CASSLGGGNEQYF.

The chain has TRBV2 and TRBJ1-1; D is uncertain. The CDR3 sequence is 12 residues long. V was cut by 4 bases and J by 11 bases, with 14 bases left in between. Germline CDR1 SNHLY, CDR2 FYNNEI. The CDR3: CASSAQAPRAFF. The CDR3 DNA is TGTGCCAGCAGTGCCCAGGCCCCAAGGGCTTTCTTT.

The J gene is TRBJ2-7, the V gene TRBV28; D remains unclear. Trimming pared 5 bases from V and 3 bases from J, leaving 11 bases between. CDR3 length equals 13 residues. The V gene's germline CDR1 is MDHEN and CDR2 SYDVKM. The CDR3 sequence: CASSPPRYYEQYF. The CDR3 DNA is TGTGCCAGCAGTCCCCCGAGATACTACGAGCAGTACTTC.

This clone has just a few counts. The V and J genes are TRBV14 and TRBJ2-1; D is possibly TRBD1 (5 bases). CDR1 is SGHDN and CDR2 is FVKESK in the germline V gene. The CDR3 contains 13 residues. V lost 8 bases to trimming and J lost 7 bases, with 15 bases between them. In DNA form, the CDR3 reads TGTGCCAGCGGGCAGGGCCGATGGAATGAGCAGTTCTTC. Protein sequence: CASGQGRWNEQFF.

The rearrangement joins TRBV18 to TRBJ2-1; 10 bases match TRBD2. CDR1 is KGHSH and CDR2 is LQKENI in the germline V gene. The length of the CDR3 is 15 residues. Unmatched junction bases numbered 5, after V lost 3 bases and J lost 6 bases. The CDR3 here is CASSPSGGQSNEQFF. CDR3 DNA sequence: TGTGCCAGCTCACCTAGCGGGGGGCAGTCCAATGAGCAGTTCTTC.

The chain has TRBV4-1 and TRBJ1-2; possibly TRBD1 for D (5 bases). Trimming took off 4 bases at V and 4 bases at J, with 16 bases between the two ends. This CDR3 is built from 15 residues. CDR1 and CDR2 from the germline V gene are MGHRA and YSYEKL. DNA for the CDR3: TGCGCCAGCAGCCGGGGTGAAGGGGCCTCCTATGGCTACACCTTC. It encodes CASSRGEGASYGYTF.

The chain employs TRBV4-1 and TRBJ1-1; maybe TRBD1 (6 bases). Deletions cut 0 bases from V and 5 bases from J, with 10 bases between. Germline V CDR1 and CDR2: MGHRA, YSYEKL. CDR3 length: 14 amino acids. The CDR3 coding sequence is TGCGCCAGCAGCCAAGAGGGGGCGCGTACTGAAGCTTTCTTT. Translating it yields CASSQEGARTEAFF.

The chain uses TRBV10-3 and TRBJ1-4; D is unclear. The V and J ends lost 4 bases and 11 bases respectively, with 14 bases between them. The CDR3 is 13 amino acids. From germline, CDR1 is ENHRY and CDR2 SYGVKD. The CDR3 DNA reads TGTGCCATCAGTGGCGAGGTGGGTGGGAAACTGTTTTTT. This encodes CAISGEVGGKLFF.

CDR3 residues: CASSSSSGPRYEQYF. CDR3 nucleotides: TGTGCCAGCAGTTCCTCTAGCGGGCCCCGCTACGAGCAGTACTTC. V usage is TRBV6-5 and J usage is TRBJ2-7; 8 bases agree with TRBD2. This CDR3 has 15 amino acids. The trim removed 4 bases at V and 3 bases at J, leaving 8 bases unmatched. CDR1 is MNHEY, CDR2 SVGAGI, per germline.

V is TRBV10-1 and J is TRBJ2-4; TRBD2 aligns across 7 bases. Germline CDR1 and CDR2: WNHNN and SYGVQD (reference sequence). This CDR3 is 13 amino acids long. J was trimmed by 8 bases and V by 5 bases; bases with no gene match: 6. The DNA of the CDR3 is TGCGCCAGCAGTCGGACTAGGCGAGACATTCAGTACTTC. As protein: CASSRTRRDIQYF.

The CDR3 DNA sequence: TGCGCCAGCAGCCAACCACGGGTTCGTGCGCGCGAGCAGTACTTC. This encodes CASSQPRVRAREQYF. The chain recombines TRBV4-3 with TRBJ2-5; the D is unclear. Matching the DNA end better, TRBJ2-7 makes the J call doubtful. The CDR3 runs 15 residues. CDR1 and CDR2 from the germline V gene are LGHNA and YSLEER.